Below are 25 T cell receptor beta chains sequenced from a single sample in a study of blood T cell repertoires in COVID-19. Here immunoSEQ multiplex PCR was the method, and the copy in TCRdb shows in-frame clones only, minus some. The sample has approximately 210,000 clones; roughly 82% are singletons. Sequencing used peripheral blood. Receptor source: a woman aged 40 to 50 with acute or convalescent COVID-19.

CDR3 nucleotide sequence: TGTGCCAGCAGCTTCGACAGGTACTATGGCTACACCTTC. This codes for CASSFDRYYGYTF. This rearrangement joins TRBV3-1 (or the pseudogene TRBV3-2) to TRBJ1-2; TRBD1 is a possible D gene (6 bases). The length of the CDR3 is 13 residues. Germline V gene sequence: CDR1 LGHDT, CDR2 YNNKEL (reference sequence). Trimming left V 5 bases short and J 3 bases short, with 10 bases between.

This chain uses TRBV27 with TRBJ2-5; D is uncertain. CDR1 is MNHEY and CDR2 is SMNVEV in the germline V gene (reference sequence). The V gene lost 2 bases and the J gene lost 2 bases, with 9 bases spanning the gap. CDR3 length: 14 residues. The CDR3 nucleotides are TGTGCCAGCAGTTTAAGGTCAGGTCAAGAGACCCAGTACTTC. It is translated as CASSLRSGQETQYF.

The V and J genes are TRBV19 and TRBJ1-1; TRBD1 is a possible D gene (6 bases). CDR3 length: 13 amino acids. Germline assignment: CDR1 LNHDA and CDR2 SQIVND (reference sequence). Trimming left V 4 bases short and J 4 bases short, with 10 bases between. The chain's CDR3 is CASSSLRGTEAFF. The CDR3 bases are TGTGCCAGTAGTAGCCTCAGGGGCACTGAAGCTTTCTTT.

The genes are TRBV7-9 and TRBJ2-1; D possibly corresponds to TRBD1 (5 bases). The germline V and J ends were trimmed by 6 bases and 0 bases, with 9 bases remaining between them. The germline gives CDR1 SEHNR, CDR2 FQNEAQ (reference sequence). This CDR3 is built from 14 residues. The CDR3 region is CASRQESSYNEQFF. The CDR3 nucleotides read TGTGCCAGCAGACAGGAAAGCTCCTACAATGAGCAGTTCTTC.

The gene calls are TRBV7-9 and TRBJ1-2, with 10 nucleotides matching TRBD1. CDR3 length equals 17 residues. Germline V gene sequence: CDR1 SEHNR, CDR2 FQNEAQ (reference sequence). Trimming removed 5 bases from V and 3 bases from J; junction bases left unmatched: 12. CDR3 DNA: TGTGCCAGCAGCCCAACACCGGGACAGGGGACTGACTATGGCTACACCTTC. Protein product: CASSPTPGQGTDYGYTF. Full variable domain (rest looked up from reference TRBV7-9 and TRBJ1-2): DTGVSQNPRHKITKRGQNVTFRCDPISEHNRLYWYRQTLGQGPEFLTYFQNEAQLEKSRLLSDRFSAERPKGSFSTLEIQRTEQGDSAMYLCASSPTPGQGTDYGYTFGSGTRLTVV.

The J gene is TRBJ1-1, the V gene TRBV7-2, with 7 bases aligning to TRBD1. Germline V gives CDR1 SGHTA, CDR2 FQGNSA. The CDR3 sequence is 14 residues long. Trimming at V came to 1 base and at J to 5 bases, leaving 4 bases not matched to a gene. The CDR3 nucleotides read TGTGCCAGCAGCTTAGGGAGGGGGCGAACTGAAGCTTTCTTT. Translation gives CASSLGRGRTEAFF.

The chain carries TRBV7-9 and TRBJ1-1; no firm D call. Deletions cut 1 base from V and 10 bases from J, with 10 bases between. Germline assignment: CDR1 SEHNR and CDR2 FQNEAQ (reference sequence). This CDR3 comprises 12 residues. CDR3: CASSLEVRRAFF. CDR3 in DNA: TGTGCCAGCAGCTTAGAAGTTCGGAGAGCTTTCTTT.

The chain links TRBV5-1 to TRBJ1-2; D is unclear. The germline V gene encodes CDR1 SGHRS and CDR2 YFSETQ. The V and J ends lost 0 bases and 10 bases respectively, with 16 bases between them. There are 14 residues in the CDR3. This chain's CDR3 is CASSLDGREGLYTF. The CDR3 bases are TGCGCCAGCAGCTTGGACGGGCGAGAGGGCCTCTACACCTTC.

This clone came up once. The V and J genes are TRBV30 and TRBJ2-5; a possible D gene is TRBD2 (6 bases). Germline CDR1 reads GTSNPN; CDR2 reads SVGIG (reference sequence). Trimming shortened V by 1 base and J by 4 bases, and 16 bases separated the two germline ends. The CDR3 is 15 residues long. CDR3: CAWSGGEWGGETQYF. The CDR3 bases are TGTGCCTGGAGTGGGGGGGAGTGGGGTGGAGAGACCCAGTACTTC.

The CDR3 region is CASTTTPGQGINTF. Here the CDR3 DNA reads TGCGCCAGCACCACTACACCGGGACAGGGTATCAACACCTTC. This chain connects TRBV10-2 to TRBJ1-2; TRBD1 matches at 9 bases. The CDR3 runs 14 residues. Trimming at V came to 7 bases and at J to 12 bases, leaving 15 bases not matched to a gene. CDR1 and CDR2 from the germline V gene are WSHSY and SAAADI.

The chain is built from TRBV5-4 and TRBJ2-5; TRBD2 agrees at 11 bases. Germline V gene data show CDR1 as SGHNT and CDR2 as YYREEE (reference sequence). V dropped 0 bases and J dropped 5; count of bases not matched to a gene: 6. CDR3 length: 16 residues. CDR3 residues: CASSLVLAGGGETQYF. The CDR3 DNA reads as TGTGCCAGCAGCTTGGTGCTAGCGGGGGGAGGGGAGACCCAGTACTTC.

The chain is built from TRBV7-9 and TRBJ1-2; a possible D gene is TRBD1 (6 bases). The V gene lost 8 bases and the J gene lost 5 bases, with 12 bases spanning the gap. The germline V gene encodes CDR1 SEHNR and CDR2 FQNEAQ (reference sequence). This CDR3 spans 12 amino acids. CDR3 coding DNA: TGTGCCAGCTATGGGGGCATTTATGGCTACACCTTC. This translates into CASYGGIYGYTF.

V usage is TRBV3-1 (or the pseudogene TRBV3-2) and J usage is TRBJ1-2; D is perhaps TRBD1 (6 bases). CDR3 length: 17 amino acids. CDR1 is LGHDT and CDR2 is YNNKEL in the germline V gene (reference sequence). The V end lost 0 bases, the J end lost 6 bases, and 20 bases lay between the germline ends. CDR3 protein: CASSQEGLLGGANGYTF. CDR3 bases: TGTGCCAGCAGCCAAGAAGGCCTCCTGGGGGGGGCGAATGGCTACACCTTC.

About this clone itself: The same CDR3 is also encoded by other DNA sequences in this sample. The gene calls are TRBV5-1 and TRBJ2-3; D may be TRBD2 (5 bases). CDR1 is SGHRS, CDR2 YFSETQ, per germline. V was cut by 0 bases and J by 1 base, with 6 bases left in between. This CDR3 is built from 14 residues. CDR3 sequence: CASSLGSGTDTQYF. CDR3 nucleotides: TGCGCCAGCAGCTTGGGTAGCGGCACAGATACGCAGTATTTT.

This chain connects TRBV19 to TRBJ2-2; 14 nucleotides line up with TRBD2. The ends lost 5 bases at V and 7 bases at J; junction bases unmatched: 3. CDR3 length equals 15 residues. Germline V gene sequence: CDR1 LNHDA, CDR2 SQIVND (reference sequence). The CDR3 sequence is CASSQGLAGVGELFF. Here the CDR3 DNA reads TGTGCCAGTAGTCAGGGACTAGCGGGAGTCGGGGAGCTGTTTTTT.

This clone has only one observation. This chain joins TRBV18 and TRBJ2-3; TRBD2 agrees at 10 bases. Germline loops: CDR1 KGHSH, CDR2 LQKENI. Losses at the gene ends were 1 base for V and 1 base for J; bases not matched to a gene: 2. This CDR3 spans 16 amino acids. The CDR3 spells CASSPLSGGGTDTQYF. CDR3 in DNA: TGTGCCAGCTCACCACTAAGCGGGGGGGGCACAGATACGCAGTATTTT.

The rearrangement joins TRBV19 to TRBJ1-6, with TRBD1 as a possible D gene (6 bases). CDR3 length equals 13 residues. V was cut by 3 bases and J by 10 bases, with 10 bases left in between. Germline V CDR1 and CDR2: LNHDA, SQIVND (reference sequence). The CDR3 sequence: CASSMTGRSPLHF. In nucleotides, the CDR3 is TGTGCCAGTAGTATGACAGGAAGATCACCCCTCCACTTT. The full variable domain, rest sourced from reference TRBV19 and TRBJ1-6, is DGGITQSPKYLFRKEGQNVTLSCEQNLNHDAMYWYRQDPGQGLRLIYYSQIVNDFQKGDIAEGYSVSREKKESFPLTVTSAQKNPTAFYLCASSMTGRSPLHFGNGTRLTVT.

The V call is TRBV4-3, the J call TRBJ2-4; D is perhaps TRBD1 (5 bases). The CDR3 covers 15 residues. The germline V gene has CDR1 LGHNA and CDR2 YSLEER. The V gene lost 0 bases and the J gene lost 5 bases, with 11 bases spanning the gap. The chain's CDR3 is CASSQENWGQNIQYF. The CDR3 coding sequence is TGCGCCAGCAGCCAAGAGAATTGGGGCCAAAACATTCAGTACTTC.

The V and J genes are TRBV6-4 and TRBJ2-1; maybe TRBD2 (6 bases). There are 15 residues in the CDR3. V lost 6 bases to trimming and J lost 2 bases, with 14 bases between them. Germline V gene data show CDR1 as MRHNA and CDR2 as SNTAGT. This CDR3 reads CASRAAAGTYNEQFF. The DNA of the CDR3 is TGTGCCAGCAGGGCCGCGGCGGGGACCTACAATGAGCAGTTCTTC.

V gene TRBV28 combines with J gene TRBJ2-5, with 8 bases aligning to TRBD2. Per the germline V gene, CDR1 is MDHEN and CDR2 is SYDVKM. CDR3 length equals 16 residues. After removal of 6 bases from V and 5 bases from J, the junction contained 14 bases not matched to a gene. The CDR3 DNA reads TGTGCCAGCAGCTCTCTGGGGGCGGGAGGAGTGGAGACCCAGTACTTC. Protein: CASSSLGAGGVETQYF.

This clone was found a few times. In nucleotides, the CDR3 is TGTGCCAGCAGTTACTCGATACGTGGGACTAGCGGGGAAGGGACCGGGGAGCTGTTTTTT. Translated, it gives CASSYSIRGTSGEGTGELFF. The J gene is TRBJ2-2, the V gene TRBV6-2 or TRBV6-3; 13 positions agree with TRBD2. The CDR3 extends over 20 amino acids. J gave up 5 bases and V 0 bases, and 12 bases lay outside the gene matches. The germline V gene encodes CDR1 MNHEY and CDR2 SVGEGT.

This chain links TRBV29-1 with TRBJ1-2, with 8 positions matching TRBD1. The CDR3 has 11 residues. Looked up from germline, CDR1 is SQVTM and CDR2 is ANQGSEA. With V trimmed by 8 bases and J by 3 bases, 2 bases remained unmatched. CDR3 in DNA: TGCAGCTTGGACAGGGACTATGGCTACACCTTC. Its translation is CSLDRDYGYTF. The entire variable domain, with the rest obtained from reference TRBV29-1 and TRBJ1-2, is as follows: SAVISQKPSRDICQRGTSLTIQCQVDSQVTMMFWYRQQPGQSLTLIATANQGSEATYESGFVIDKFPISRPNLTFSTLTVSNMSPEDSSIYLCSLDRDYGYTFGSGTRLTVV.

This chain connects TRBV2 to TRBJ1-2, with 9 bases matching TRBD1. The CDR3 totals 15 residues. Trimming removed 6 bases from V and 2 bases from J; junction bases left unmatched: 7. The V gene's germline CDR1 is SNHLY and CDR2 FYNNEI. The CDR3 DNA reads TGTGCCAGCAGCTTCACCGGGACAGGGAACTATGGCTACACCTTC. Protein sequence: CASSFTGTGNYGYTF.

The V call is TRBV7-5, the J call TRBJ1-2; the DNA was not compared with TRBD1, the D call given in the table. TRBV7-5 is noted as a pseudogene. The CDR3 is 14 amino acids. Here the CDR3 reads CARSRGTGGRPSTF. Here the CDR3 DNA reads TGTGCCAGAAGCCGAGGGACAGGGGGTAGGCCAAGCACCTTC.

The chain joins TRBV9 to TRBJ2-1; perhaps TRBD1 as D (5 bases). The germline V gene has CDR1 SGDLS and CDR2 YYNGEE. CDR3 length: 20 residues. Trimming left V 3 bases short and J 0 bases short, with 25 bases between. The CDR3 loop reads CASSGMGSVGLQSSYNEQFF. The CDR3 nucleotides read TGTGCCAGCAGCGGGATGGGAAGCGTGGGGCTCCAGAGCTCCTACAATGAGCAGTTCTTC. Drawing the rest from reference TRBV9 and TRBJ2-1, the complete variable domain is DSGVTQTPKHLITATGQRVTLRCSPRSGDLSVYWYQQSLDQGLQFLIQYYNGEERAKGNILERFSAQQFPDLHSELNLSSLELGDSALYFCASSGMGSVGLQSSYNEQFFGPGTRLTVL.